The source of this T cell receptor beta chain is a study of blood T cell repertoires in COVID-19. In the study overall: Both acute and convalescent COVID-19 samples were obtained from the United States, Italy and Spain. T cells, B-cell-depleted T cells, or PBMCs supplied cDNA or gDNA.

In the original workflow: Reference gene primer amplification yielded estimated nucleated cell counts. Some clones are missing from TCRdb's copy, which holds only in-frame ones; the method was immunoSEQ multiplex PCR. D and trimming come from the DNA, and the V and J calls and clone size come from that table. Here the sample spans under 250,000 clones, around 80% being singletons. The TCR sequence derives from an older woman with acute or convalescent COVID-19. Sequenced input: peripheral blood.

CDR3 nucleotide sequence: TGTGCCAGCAATCTTAGCGGGAGTTCGTCCTACGAGCAGTACTTC. It specifies CASNLSGSSSYEQYF. The rearrangement links TRBV28 to TRBJ2-7; 9 bases are shared with TRBD2. Germline V gene sequence: CDR1 MDHEN, CDR2 SYDVKM. This CDR3 contains 15 residues. V lost 7 bases and J lost 1; bases outside the gene matches: 8.